The clone carrying this TCR beta chain was recorded a few times. Profiled with immunoSEQ multiplex PCR; TCRdb holds only in-frame clones, not every one. The repertoire has roughly 170,000 clones, 88% of them found once; the top ten carry approximately 4.9%. The sample comes from a study of control samples from healthy donors and cancer patients. This CDR3 has 15 residues. The V gene lost 2 bases and the J gene lost 0 bases, with 8 bases spanning the gap. Per germline, CDR1 LNHNV and CDR2 YYDKDF (reference sequence). This chain uses TRBV15 with TRBJ2-1; TRBD1 or TRBD2 may be the D gene (5 bases each). Sequencing was performed on blood. The source is a woman in her 30s in good health. The CDR3 DNA reads TGTGCCACCAGCAGATCAGGGAGCTCCTACAATGAGCAGTTCTTC. This encodes CATSRSGSSYNEQFF.